A single sample is the source of the 23 T cell receptor beta chains below, sequenced in a study of PD-1 blockade in classical Hodgkin lymphoma. The protocol was immunoSEQ multiplex PCR, while the TCRdb copy is restricted to in-frame clones and leaves out a portion. Counted here are several thousand clones, roughly two thirds occurring once; the ten biggest clones make up 10% to 15%. Time point defined: cycle 4 day 1 (C4D1), after 6 weeks of nivolumab. All patients experienced relapse after autologous stem cell transplantation, and brentuximab vedotin exposure was variable. The study isolated CD8+ T cells from thawed PBMCs by magnetic negative selection. This specimen consisted of CD8+ T cells from blood, obtained before the fourth cycle of nivolumab. The receptors stem from a human donor with classical Hodgkin lymphoma.

The V call is TRBV2, the J call TRBJ2-5; 8 bases align to TRBD1. Germline V gene lookup returns CDR1 SNHLY and CDR2 FYNNEI. This CDR3 region has 14 residues. The V segment lost 3 bases and the J segment 5 bases; nucleotides outside the gene matches: 5. The CDR3 DNA reads as TGTGCCAGCAGTGATCCGGACAGGGAGGAGACCCAGTACTTC. It is translated as CASSDPDREETQYF.

This clone was picked up one time. The chain links TRBV27 to TRBJ2-7; 10 nucleotides agree with TRBD2. Germline V gene data show CDR1 as MNHEY and CDR2 as SMNVEV (reference sequence). V shed 6 bases and J 2 bases; nucleotides not matched to a gene: 7. This CDR3 has 15 amino acids. The CDR3 bases are TGTGCCAGCAGGGAAGCGGGAGGGTACACCTACGAGCAGTACTTC. Protein: CASREAGGYTYEQYF.

This chain uses TRBV13 with TRBJ2-2; no definite D call. The CDR3 contains 14 residues. V dropped 5 bases and J dropped 5 bases, with 12 bases sitting between them. Looked up from germline, CDR1 is PRHDT and CDR2 is FYEKMQ (reference sequence). The CDR3 bases are TGTGCCAGCAGCCCTGAAACGTTGACCGGGGAGCTGTTTTTT. It encodes CASSPETLTGELFF.

This clone was detected only a few times. The chain has TRBV6-1 and TRBJ2-5; the D gene is possibly TRBD2 (6 bases). The V gene's germline CDR1 is MNHNS and CDR2 SASEGT. Trimming took 1 base from V and 4 from J, leaving 13 bases between them. There are 15 residues in the CDR3. The CDR3 region has the DNA TGTGCCAGCAGTGAAGGTGTGGACTACACAGAGACCCAGTACTTC. Translating gives CASSEGVDYTETQYF.

Worth noting for this clone: One end of the junction does not line up with germline, which may come from a read error. This chain links TRBV13 with TRBJ2-1; D call uncertain. CDR3 size: 12 residues. Germline V gene sequence: CDR1 PRHDT, CDR2 FYEKMQ (reference sequence). The CDR3 here is CASSLVYSEQFF. The CDR3 nucleotides are TGTGCCAGCAGTTTAGTCTATAGCGAGCAGTTCTTC.

The chain combines TRBV27 with TRBJ2-7; 7 bases map to TRBD2. The CDR3 totals 15 residues. Germline V gene data show CDR1 as MNHEY and CDR2 as SMNVEV (reference sequence). The ends lost 3 bases at V and 3 bases at J; junction bases unmatched: 8. The CDR3 DNA sequence: TGTGCCAGCAGTTTCCGGGGGGAGGCCTTCTACGAGCAGTACTTC. Its translation: CASSFRGEAFYEQYF.

The chain recombines TRBV7-9 with TRBJ2-2, with 7 bases that match TRBD1. CDR3 length: 15 residues. With V trimmed by 7 bases and J by 4 bases, 9 bases remained unmatched. CDR1 and CDR2 (germline): SEHNR, FQNEAQ (reference sequence). CDR3 in amino acids: CASTITRTGTGELFF. The CDR3 coding sequence is TGTGCCAGCACCATAACAAGGACAGGCACCGGGGAGCTGTTTTTT.

This clone was counted once. V usage is TRBV7-2 and J usage is TRBJ2-7, with 9 bases aligning to TRBD1. CDR1 SGHTA and CDR2 FQGNSA come from the germline V gene. The CDR3 covers 15 residues. V lost 5 bases to trimming and J lost 2 bases; unmatched junction nucleotides: 7. CDR3 sequence reads: CASSQSGTGTYEQYF. The CDR3 nucleotides are TGTGCCAGCAGCCAATCCGGGACAGGGACCTACGAGCAGTACTTC.

This chain uses TRBV27 with TRBJ2-7, with 8 bases that match TRBD2. The CDR3 extends over 15 amino acids. CDR1 is MNHEY and CDR2 is SMNVEV in the germline V gene (reference sequence). V was pared by 2 bases and J by 0 bases, with 3 bases of the junction left unmatched. CDR3 coding DNA: TGTGCCAGCAGTTTAGCGGGAGGCCGCTCCTACGAGCAGTACTTC. Its protein is CASSLAGGRSYEQYF.

This sequence joins TRBV6-5 and TRBJ2-2; 7 bases fit TRBD2. The CDR3 has 14 residues. The V gene's germline CDR1 is MNHEY and CDR2 SVGAGI. J gave up 6 bases and V 5 bases, and 6 bases lay outside the gene matches. CDR3 nucleotide sequence: TGTGCCAGCAGTCCCCACCGGGGGGCCGGGGAGCTGTTTTTT. Protein: CASSPHRGAGELFF.

V gene TRBV2 combines with J gene TRBJ1-2; no reliable D call. Germline CDR1 and CDR2: SNHLY and FYNNEI. The ends were cut back, 7 bases at V and 3 bases at J, with 9 bases in the middle. The CDR3 is 12 amino acids. The CDR3 spells CASMWEDYGYTF. CDR3 sequence (DNA): TGTGCCAGCATGTGGGAGGACTATGGCTACACCTTC.

The V and J genes are TRBV6-6 and TRBJ2-5; TRBD1 agrees at 10 bases. The CDR3 covers 15 residues. Germline V gives CDR1 MNHNY, CDR2 SVGAGI (reference sequence). The V segment lost 7 bases and the J segment 5 bases; nucleotides outside the gene matches: 10. The CDR3 coding sequence is TGTGCCAGCACCGTGTGGGGACAGGGGATGGAGACCCAGTACTTC. Protein product: CASTVWGQGMETQYF.

A few counts support this clone. The chain carries TRBV29-1 and TRBJ2-3, with 8 bases fitting TRBD2. The CDR3 has 14 amino acids. Trimming at V came to 4 bases and at J to 3 bases, leaving 6 bases not matched to a gene. CDR1 and CDR2 from the germline V gene are SQVTM and ANQGSEA. This CDR3 is CSVGIAGKTDTQYF. As DNA, the CDR3 is TGCAGCGTTGGAATAGCGGGAAAGACAGATACGCAGTATTTT.

The CDR3 reads CASSHNRDVNTEAFF. DNA for the CDR3: TGTGCCAGCAGCCACAACCGGGACGTGAACACTGAAGCTTTCTTT. The rearrangement links TRBV11-1 to TRBJ1-1; TRBD1 is a possible D gene (5 bases). Per the germline V gene, CDR1 is SGHAT and CDR2 is FQDESV (reference sequence). Trimming removed 5 bases from V and 0 bases from J, with 13 bases in between. The CDR3 covers 15 residues.

In this sample, this clone turned up once. This sequence joins TRBV9 and TRBJ1-6; D is perhaps TRBD1 (5 bases). This CDR3 contains 17 residues. Trimming removed 4 bases from V and 4 bases from J, with 18 bases in between. Germline V gene data show CDR1 as SGDLS and CDR2 as YYNGEE. CDR3 loop: CASSPRGEPLYNSPLHF. As DNA, the CDR3 is TGTGCCAGCAGCCCCCGAGGGGAGCCACTTTATAATTCACCCCTCCACTTT.

V gene TRBV10-2 combines with J gene TRBJ2-5; 8 nucleotides agree with TRBD1. CDR1 is WSHSY and CDR2 is SAAADI in the germline V gene. This CDR3 has 16 amino acids. The V gene end was trimmed by 5 bases and the J gene end by 0 bases; junction bases not matched to a gene: 8. CDR3 sequence (DNA): TGCGCCAGCAGTCACTTGACAGGGGCGTACCAAGAGACCCAGTACTTC. Translating it yields CASSHLTGAYQETQYF.

The CDR3: CASSTHPTPSSYNEQFF. CDR3 nucleotide sequence: TGTGCCAGCAGCACCCATCCGACTCCCAGCTCCTACAATGAGCAGTTCTTC. The chain links TRBV9 to TRBJ2-1; the D is unclear. Trimming stripped 4 bases from V and 0 bases from J, with 17 bases between. CDR1 SGDLS and CDR2 YYNGEE come from the germline V gene. The CDR3 runs to 17 residues.

The CDR3 reads CASSRKLAGPLSGDTQYF. The CDR3 DNA reads as TGTGCCAGTAGTAGGAAACTAGCGGGCCCTCTATCCGGCGATACGCAGTATTTT. The chain joins TRBV19 to TRBJ2-3, with 9 bases lining up with TRBD2. Germline V lookup: CDR1 LNHDA, CDR2 SQIVND (reference sequence). This CDR3 comprises 18 residues. Losses at the gene ends were 4 bases for V and 6 bases for J; bases not matched to a gene: 17.

The chain joins TRBV7-6 to TRBJ2-1, with TRBD1 identical over 7 bases. CDR3 length equals 15 residues. Unmatched junction bases numbered 7, after V lost 1 base and J lost 7 bases. Germline V gene sequence: CDR1 SGHVS, CDR2 FNYEAQ. CDR3 nucleotide sequence: TGTGCCAGCAGCTTAGACGGGGAACAGGGGAATGAGCAGTTCTTC. Its translation: CASSLDGEQGNEQFF. The full variable domain, in which reference TRBV7-6 and TRBJ2-1 provide the parts outside the CDR3, is GAGVSQSPRYKVTKRGQDVALRCDPISGHVSLYWYRQALGQGPEFLTYFNYEAQQDKSGLPNDRFSAERPEGSISTLTIQRTEQRDSAMYRCASSLDGEQGNEQFFGPGTRLTVL.

This chain joins TRBV7-6 and TRBJ1-1; D might be TRBD1 (6 bases). CDR1 is SGHVS and CDR2 is FNYEAQ in the germline V gene. Trimming cost V 4 bases and J 7 bases, with 25 bases left between them. The CDR3 has 17 amino acids. CDR3 amino acids: CASSSILGEGGMGEAFF. The CDR3 coding sequence is TGTGCCAGCAGCTCCATCTTAGGAGAGGGGGGCATGGGTGAAGCTTTCTTT.

This clone appeared once. The V gene is TRBV7-9, the J gene TRBJ2-5, with a possible D match to TRBD1 (5 bases). Germline lookup yields CDR1 SEHNR and CDR2 FQNEAQ (reference sequence). V was pared by 5 bases and J by 2 bases, with 15 bases between. CDR3 length equals 15 residues. CDR3 region: CASSPRTPKQETQYF. CDR3 DNA sequence: TGTGCCAGCAGCCCGCGGACACCTAAACAAGAGACCCAGTACTTC.

This clone is termed large (0.1 to 1%). The chain couples TRBV7-9 to TRBJ1-1, with 9 bases lining up with TRBD1. V was clipped by 3 bases and J by 9 bases; unmatched bases: 8. Germline V gene data show CDR1 as SEHNR and CDR2 as FQNEAQ (reference sequence). This CDR3 contains 14 residues. The CDR3 here is CASSFPGDREKAFF. For the CDR3, the DNA is TGTGCCAGCAGCTTCCCAGGGGACAGGGAAAAAGCTTTCTTT.

This clone appeared a few times. The chain has TRBV27 and TRBJ1-5, with D tentatively TRBD1 (5 bases). This CDR3 is 15 amino acids long. The V gene lost 1 base and the J gene lost 1 base, with 8 bases spanning the gap. The germline gives CDR1 MNHEY, CDR2 SMNVEV (reference sequence). The CDR3 sequence: CASSLWGRSNQPQHF. The CDR3 region has the DNA TGTGCCAGCAGTTTATGGGGACGGAGCAATCAGCCCCAGCATTTT.